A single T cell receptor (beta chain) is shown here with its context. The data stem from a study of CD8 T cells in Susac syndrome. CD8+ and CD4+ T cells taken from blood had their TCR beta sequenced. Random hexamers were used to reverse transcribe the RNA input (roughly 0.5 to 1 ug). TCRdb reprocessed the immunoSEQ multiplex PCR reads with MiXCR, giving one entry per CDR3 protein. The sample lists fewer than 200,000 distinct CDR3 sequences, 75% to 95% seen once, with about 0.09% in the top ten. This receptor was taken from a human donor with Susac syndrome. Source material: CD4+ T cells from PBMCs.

CDR3 nucleotide sequence: TGTGCCAGCAGCGTATCCCGGGACAGGGGCGAAGAGACCCAGTACTTC. It specifies CASSVSRDRGEETQYF. The V and J genes are TRBV28 and TRBJ2-5; 10 positions match TRBD1. The CDR3 covers 16 residues. Germline V gene sequence: CDR1 MDHEN, CDR2 SYDVKM. The trim removed 6 bases at V and 3 bases at J, leaving 10 bases unmatched. Supplemented by reference TRBV28 and TRBJ2-5, the full variable domain reads DVKVTQSSRYLVKRTGEKVFLECVQDMDHENMFWYRQDPGLGLRLIYFSYDVKMKEKGDIPEGYSVSREKKERFSLILESASTNQTSMYLCASSVSRDRGEETQYFGPGTRLLVL.